This T cell receptor beta chain was recovered during a study of blood T cell repertoires in COVID-19. In the study overall: Sites across the United States, Italy and Spain contributed samples from acute and convalescent COVID-19.

V lost 0 bases to trimming and J lost 8 bases; unmatched junction nucleotides: 4. This CDR3 is 13 amino acids long. The V gene's germline CDR1 is SGHDT and CDR2 YYEEEE. As processed by the authors: Reference gene primer amplification gave estimated nucleated cell counts. TCRdb keeps only in-frame clones here, not all; method: immunoSEQ multiplex PCR. V and J calls and clone size are given by that table; D and trimming were obtained from the DNA. The sample has approximately 270,000 clones, 80% to 90% seen once; the top ten hold around 1.8%. The study drew participants aged about 18 to 89 years from roughly 25 US areas.

What was sequenced was PBMCs or T cells enriched from blood (not recorded which). The chain has TRBV5-6 and TRBJ1-1; TRBD1 aligns across 7 bases. The TCR originated in a woman in her forties or fifties who had recovered from COVID-19. For the CDR3, the DNA is TGTGCCAGCAGCTTGGAACGGACAGGAGAAGCTTTCTTT. This gives the protein CASSLERTGEAFF.